This T cell receptor beta chain was sequenced during a study of metastatic and nonmetastatic thyroid tumors. Overall study context: It was across blood and tumor or nodule tissue from malignant and benign thyroid patients that repertoires were compared. Study-wide results and caveats: Relative to benign nodules, malignant thyroid tumors were reportedly characterized by significantly elevated TCR beta diversity in blood and tumor.

No patient received treatment before thyroid surgery. The ends were cut back, 4 bases at V and 10 bases at J, with 20 bases in the middle. The CDR3 loop spans 14 amino acids. Germline V gives CDR1 GTSNPN, CDR2 SVGIG (reference sequence). The sample holds a few counts of this clone. The antigen is undetermined. This may stem from a read error, because a much larger clone lies one nucleotide away. The sample carries other DNA sequences with the same CDR3. Original processing notes: In papillary thyroid cancer, a distant-metastasis classifier was built using CDR3 differences across clinicopathological groups. TCRdb re-processed the PCR reads through MiXCR. The V and J calls were determined by TCRdb, not by the authors. Of fewer than 25,000 clones in the sample, 13% to 15% were seen once.

The specimen sequenced was tumor tissue. The receptor's source is a female donor with papillary thyroid cancer or a benign thyroid nodule (not recorded which). Some clones in this sample may be carry-over from other donors' samples. The chain couples TRBV30 to TRBJ2-1; TRBD2 is a possible D gene (6 bases). The CDR3 region has the DNA TGTGCCTGGACCCGCTCGGGAGTCACCGGCGAGCAGTTCTTC. It codes for CAWTRSGVTGEQFF.